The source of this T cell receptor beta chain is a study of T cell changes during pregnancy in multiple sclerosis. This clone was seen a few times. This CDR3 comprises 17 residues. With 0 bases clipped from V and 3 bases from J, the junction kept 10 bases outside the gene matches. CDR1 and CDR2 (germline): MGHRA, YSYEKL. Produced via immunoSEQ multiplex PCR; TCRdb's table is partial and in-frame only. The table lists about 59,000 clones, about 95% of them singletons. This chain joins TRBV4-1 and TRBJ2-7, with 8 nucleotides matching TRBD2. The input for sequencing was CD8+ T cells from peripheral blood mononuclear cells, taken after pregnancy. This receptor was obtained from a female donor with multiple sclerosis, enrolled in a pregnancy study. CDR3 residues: CASSQEGTGLGVYEQYF. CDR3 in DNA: TGCGCCAGCAGCCAAGAGGGCACGGGACTAGGGGTCTACGAGCAGTACTTC.